The text below deals with one T cell receptor beta chain. As yet, its antigen is unknown. Sorting yielded triplicates of about 300,000 cells for each CD8+ T cell subset. This entry belongs to a study of CXCR3-negative and CXCR3-positive naive CD8 T cells. As for the study in general: Overall TRB read output was around 140 million, and each library contained about 1.5 +/- 0.3 million reads.

cDNA libraries for TRB were generated by 5' RACE incorporating UMI labels. TCRdb re-called the 5' RACE reads; one entry per CDR3 protein, DNA not given. The sample features roughly 65,000 distinct CDR3 sequences, with 0.7% to 0.8% in its top ten. Study observations and caveats: Upon cryopreservation, CXCR3 expression partially decreased, and most assays used fresh PBMCs. When CXCR3-positive naive cells were set against CXCR3-negative naive cells, the former had more hydrophobic TRB CDR3s.

CDR3 length: 17 residues. Germline CDR1 reads SQVTM; CDR2 reads ANQGSEA. This TCR was sampled from a human donor in good health. Some clones in this sample may be carry-over from other donors' samples. Sequencing input: naive CXCR3+ CD8+ T cells from blood. The subset here: CD45RO-CCR7+CD27+CD95- naive CD8+ T cells expressing CXCR3 (TNR3+). The J gene is TRBJ2-1, the V gene TRBV29-1; the D call of TRBD1 rests on TCRdb alone, since no DNA is present to check it. The chain's CDR3 is CSVGDLAGASSYNEQFF.